Sequencing of this T cell receptor (beta chain) was carried out in a study of T cells expressing NK-cell markers. TCRdb re-called the 5' RACE reads and shows each CDR3 protein once, DNA omitted. The sample table includes about 260,000 distinct CDR3 sequences. The CDR3 consists of 16 residues. In germline, CDR1 is SEHNR, CDR2 FQNEAQ (reference sequence). This chain links TRBV7-9 with TRBJ2-2; without DNA, the TCRdb call of TRBD2 cannot be checked. The sample consisted of blood T cells: a sorted CD56 or NKG2C T cell subset, CD4+ or CD8+ T cells, or bulk PBMC T cells (not recorded which). The sequence came from a woman between 18 and 70 years old in good health. The CDR3 loop reads CASSLVIVGNTGELFF.